These T cell receptor beta chains were read from a single sample in a study of T cell responses to AZD1222 COVID-19 vaccine. Using immunoSEQ multiplex PCR, the repertoire was profiled, and TCRdb retains in-frame clones only, with some absent. The profile shows approximately 75,000 clones, around 86% of them singletons. Material: peripheral blood, obtained 28 days after the second AZD1222 dose. These receptors came from an adult who received the AZD1222 COVID-19 vaccine. Both conserved end residues are part of each CDR3. Each record gives: J gene, V gene, clone size, CDR3 length, D gene, CDR3 DNA, CDR3 protein. D genes are given only for firm matches. The size entry is marked missing in some rows and otherwise reads once, few, many or a size class.

>TRBJ1-2|TRBV7-2|-|15|-
TGTGCCAGCAGCTTGAACAAGGGGCGAATGGATGGCTACACCTTC
CASSLNKGRMDGYTF
>TRBJ1-2|TRBV21-1|-|16|-
TGTGCCAGCAGCAACGGGGGGCTGGGGACCCTCTGGGGCTACACCTTC
CASSNGGLGTLWGYTF
>TRBJ2-1|TRBV6-4|-|13|-
TGTGCCAGCAGTGTGGGTAGGGCGAATGAGCAGTTCTTC
CASSVGRANEQFF
>TRBJ2-1|TRBV5-1|-|14|TRBD2
TGCGCCAGCAGCTTTAGCGGGGGGTATGGTGAGCAGTTCTTC
CASSFSGGYGEQFF
>TRBJ2-2|TRBV19|-|12|-
TGTGCCACGACCGGGTACACCGGGGAGCTGTTTTTT
CATTGYTGELFF
>TRBJ1-2|TRBV6-4|-|13|-
TGTGCCAGCAGTGAGGGGGACGGTTATGGCTACACCTTC
CASSEGDGYGYTF
>TRBJ1-3|TRBV29-1|-|14|-
TGCAGCGTTGAGGGGGAGAACAGCCTAAACACCATATATTTT
CSVEGENSLNTIYF
>TRBJ1-5|TRBV12-5|-|14|TRBD1
TGTGCTAGTGGTGACAGGGTGGATAATCAGCCCCAGCATTTT
CASGDRVDNQPQHF
>TRBJ2-7|TRBV27|-|13|-
TGTGCCAGCAGTTTACGAGGCTCCTACGAGCAGTACTTC
CASSLRGSYEQYF
>TRBJ2-1|TRBV5-4|-|15|TRBD1
TGTGCCAGCAGCCCCGGACAGGGGGATTACAATGAGCAGTTCTTC
CASSPGQGDYNEQFF
>TRBJ1-5|TRBV3-1/TRBV3-2|-|16|TRBD1
TGTGCCAGCAGCCAAGAACCGGGACAGGGGGCCCAGCCCCAGCATTTT
CASSQEPGQGAQPQHF
>TRBJ1-1|TRBV11-3|once|14|-
TGTGCCAGCAGCACGGGACTTCAGAACACTGAAGCTTTCTTT
CASSTGLQNTEAFF
>TRBJ2-7|TRBV27|-|16|-
TGTGCCAGCAGTTTATTAAGTCGGCAGGGTCCCTACGAGCAGTACTTC
CASSLLSRQGPYEQYF
>TRBJ2-7|TRBV6-5|-|12|TRBD1
TGTGCCAGCAAGGGACAGCAATACGAGCAGTACTTC
CASKGQQYEQYF
>TRBJ2-3|TRBV5-1|-|14|-
TGCGCCAGCAGCGGGGTGGGTAGCACAGATACGCAGTATTTT
CASSGVGSTDTQYF
>TRBJ1-1|TRBV4-2|-|15|-
TGTGCCAGCAGCCAAGTAGGGAACTCGAACACTGAAGCTTTCTTT
CASSQVGNSNTEAFF
>TRBJ1-5|TRBV6-1|-|16|-
TGTGCCAGCAGTGAAGGGGCGGGAACGGGGAATCAGCCCCAGCATTTT
CASSEGAGTGNQPQHF
>TRBJ2-1|TRBV20-1|-|11|-
TGCAGTGCCAGTGACTACAATGAGCAGTTCTTC
CSASDYNEQFF
>TRBJ1-5|TRBV6-5|-|15|-
TGTGCCACCCAAGATCCAATTTATAGCAATCAGCCCCAGCATTTT
CATQDPIYSNQPQHF
>TRBJ1-3|TRBV5-1|-|13|-
TGCGCCAGCAGCGGCGACAGGCGGAACACCATATATTTT
CASSGDRRNTIYF
>TRBJ2-3|TRBV7-9|-|18|-
TGTGCCAGCAGCCCAAGAAAGGTGGAGAGTGTTAGGACAGATACGCAGTATTTT
CASSPRKVESVRTDTQYF
>TRBJ1-1|TRBV19|-|16|TRBD1
TGTGCCAGTAGTATCCCAACAGGGGGCGCCGACACTGAAGCTTTCTTT
CASSIPTGGADTEAFF
>TRBJ1-3|TRBV19|-|15|TRBD1
TGTGCCAGTAGGACCGGGACAGGGAATGGAAACACCATATATTTT
CASRTGTGNGNTIYF
>TRBJ1-3|TRBV12-3/TRBV12-4|-|12|-
TGTGCCAGCAGTTTCACTGGAAACACCATATATTTT
CASSFTGNTIYF
>TRBJ2-7|TRBV18|-|18|TRBD2
TGTGCCAGCTCACCACGATCGTCCGCGGGGGGCTTCCCGAACGAGCAGTACTTC
CASSPRSSAGGFPNEQYF
>TRBJ1-5|TRBV30|-|13|-
TGTGCCTGGAGTTCAGATCTTAATCAGCCCCAGCATTTT
CAWSSDLNQPQHF
>TRBJ2-3|TRBV30|-|15|TRBD2
TGTGCCTGGAACCTAGCGGGGGGGGACACAGATACGCAGTATTTT
CAWNLAGGDTDTQYF
>TRBJ2-3|TRBV28|-|13|-
TGTGCCAGCAGTTCCAATGGACGGGATACGCAGTATTTT
CASSSNGRDTQYF
>TRBJ1-5|TRBV5-1|once|14|-
TGCGCCAGCAGCTTGGGGGGGAACAATCAGCCCCAGCATTTT
CASSLGGNNQPQHF
>TRBJ2-1|TRBV4-1|-|15|-
TGCGCCAGCACCCGACGACCGGTTCAGGAGAATGAGCAGTTCTTC
CASTRRPVQENEQFF
>TRBJ2-5|TRBV20-1|-|11|-
TGCAGTGCTAGAGATATGAAGACCCAGTACTTC
CSARDMKTQYF
>TRBJ2-3|TRBV10-2|-|11|-
TGCGCCAGCAGTCCTCAGGATACGCAGTATTTT
CASSPQDTQYF
>TRBJ2-3|TRBV11-2|once|16|-
TGTGCCAGCAGCCCCCGTCGAGGGAATGCGGCAGATACGCAGTATTTT
CASSPRRGNAADTQYF
>TRBJ1-6|TRBV6-1|-|14|-
TGTGCCAGCAGTGAAGCAGGGAACCCTTCACCCCTCCACTTT
CASSEAGNPSPLHF
>TRBJ1-2|TRBV4-3|-|17|TRBD1
TGCGCCAGCAGCCAAGAATCGTCCGACAGGGACCCTCGGAGCTACACCTTC
CASSQESSDRDPRSYTF
>TRBJ2-7|TRBV19|-|13|-
TGTGCCAGTAGTATTCGGGGAGACTACGAGCAGTACTTC
CASSIRGDYEQYF
>TRBJ1-5|TRBV27|once|14|-
TGTGCCAGCAGTATACAGGGAGGAGGTCAGCCCCAGCATTTT
CASSIQGGGQPQHF
>TRBJ1-2|TRBV2|once|14|-
TGTGCCAGCAGTGAAGAGGCTGGGTTTTATGGCTACACCTTC
CASSEEAGFYGYTF
>TRBJ1-2|TRBV7-9|-|15|-
TGTGCCAGCAGCTTCACTCAACAGGCGAACTATGGCTACACCTTC
CASSFTQQANYGYTF
>TRBJ1-5|TRBV28|once|17|-
TGTGCCAGCAAGAAGACAGGCTCCAAATATAGCAATCAGCCCCAGCATTTT
CASKKTGSKYSNQPQHF